The following is a T cell receptor (beta chain) sequence with its context. Donors ranged from 6 to 90 years old and were healthy Caucasians in Russia. Isolation yielded PBMCs, at least 6 million per sample, in every case. Through a sample-barcoded 5' primer and a J-beta primer mix, a second PCR was run for roughly 6 to 12 cycles. Every single cDNA molecule received a tag from a template-switch adaptor with 12 random nucleotides. TCRdb processed the 5' RACE reads anew with MiXCR; each CDR3 protein has one entry. This sample has around 650,000 distinct CDR3 sequences, with approximately 29% found just once. CDR3 length: 16 amino acids. Germline-derived CDR1 and CDR2 are SGHNT and YYREEE (reference sequence). Trimming pared 3 bases from V and 4 bases from J, leaving 16 bases between. These data belong to a study of blood T cells in healthy people across ages.

The TCR was taken from a woman of 80 years or more in good health. Sequenced sample: blood. The rearrangement joins TRBV5-4 to TRBJ1-4; D perhaps matches TRBD1 (5 bases). CDR3 protein: CASSSHATDLNEKLFF. CDR3 bases: TGTGCCAGCAGCTCGCACGCGACAGACCTTAATGAAAAACTGTTTTTT. The variable domain in full, with the rest retrieved from reference TRBV5-4 and TRBJ1-4, is ETGVTQSPTHLIKTRGQQVTLRCSSQSGHNTVSWYQQALGQGPQFIFQYYREEENGRGNFPPRFSGLQFPNYSSELNVNALELDDSALYLCASSSHATDLNEKLFFGSGTQLSVL.